Given below is one T cell receptor (beta chain) in context. The antigen is undetermined. CDR3 length: 15 amino acids. Germline CDR1 and CDR2: SGHDT and YYEEEE. V shed 3 bases and J shed 2 bases, with 14 bases lying between them. Participants comprised healthy donors of bone marrow. This sample is drawn from a study of cytomegalovirus exposure and HLA in healthy donors. Findings of the study overall: High specificity and sensitivity for cytomegalovirus status were reported for the classifier. A later analysis reportedly identified an Asian-associated ancestry cluster as carrying fewer N-insertions than the roughly 700-donor mean.

Use of 60 Vbeta and 13 Jbeta primers characterized the PCR. Measured with immunoSEQ multiplex PCR; TCRdb has only the in-frame clones, and not every one. The sample shows under 80,000 clones, approximately 72% of them seen only once. The receptor comes from a man in his forties or fifties in good health and CMV-seropositive. Sequencing was done on a sample of PBMCs. The chain couples TRBV5-6 to TRBJ1-1; D perhaps matches TRBD1 (5 bases). CDR3 nucleotides: TGTGCCAGCAGCTCATGGGGCCAGATAAACACTGAAGCTTTCTTT. Translating it yields CASSSWGQINTEAFF. Together with reference TRBV5-6 and TRBJ1-1, the CDR3 gives the full variable domain: DAGVTQSPTHLIKTRGQQVTLRCSPKSGHDTVSWYQQALGQGPQFIFQYYEEEERQRGNFPDRFSGHQFPNYSSELNVNALLLGDSALYLCASSSWGQINTEAFFGQGTRLTVV.